This TCR beta chain was sequenced in a study of blood T cells in healthy people across ages. The germline V gene encodes CDR1 SQVTM and CDR2 ANQGSEA. This CDR3 comprises 12 residues. The junction had 2 bases not matched to a gene; V was cut back by 5 bases and J by 5 bases. PCR was performed a second time for about 7 to 11 cycles using a sample-barcoded 5' primer and a J-beta primer mix. There were at least 3 million CDR3-containing paired-end reads obtained from each sample. TCRdb ran MiXCR on the 5' RACE reads and lists one entry per CDR3 protein. The sample includes around 800,000 distinct CDR3 sequences, around 24% seen only once; the top ten take 3%. This clonotype was seen a few times. The same sample was also studied in work on T cells of mothers and their children.

The gene calls are TRBV29-1 and TRBJ1-4; 7 positions agree with TRBD1. Input material: blood. This sequence was found in a boy younger than 18 in good health. The CDR3 bases are TGCAGCGTTAAAGGGGGCAATGAAAAACTGTTTTTT. This codes for CSVKGGNEKLFF.